This T cell receptor (beta chain) originates from a study of post-analysis software for immune sequencing data. The wider study: The patients showed relapsing-remitting, secondary progressive and progressive-relapsing multiple sclerosis courses. Regarding the study as a whole: Controls significantly exceeded multiple sclerosis patients in normalized Chao1 diversity. Roughly 5 TRBV segments, including TRBV5-6, TRBV5-1 and TRBV20-1, were more frequent in patients than controls. The authors found that F measure strongly co-clustered same-batch samples.

Germline V gene sequence: CDR1 SGHRS, CDR2 YFSETQ. Trimming took 1 base from V and 0 from J, leaving 12 bases between them. The CDR3 has 16 residues. Researchers reported that TCR beta cDNA libraries carried unique molecular identifiers. It was from roughly 1 to 10 million T cells that approximately 500,000 cDNA molecules came. Each CDR3 protein is one row after TCRdb ran MiXCR on the PCR reads. The sample holds approximately 460,000 distinct CDR3 sequences, less than 45% seen once. This clonotype was recorded at least ten times. Its cognate antigen is unknown. Specimen: blood. This chain joins TRBV5-1 and TRBJ2-3; D may be TRBD1 (5 bases). The sequence derives from a girl between 10 and 17 years old with multiple sclerosis. CDR3 coding DNA: TGCGCCAGCAGCTTGCAGGGCCGCACGAGCACAGATACGCAGTATTTT. Translating gives CASSLQGRTSTDTQYF.